A selection of T cell receptor beta chains follows, all from one sample in a study of cytomegalovirus exposure and HLA in healthy donors. The method was immunoSEQ multiplex PCR; TCRdb's version includes in-frame clones alone and lacks a portion of them. This table has about 130,000 clones, around two thirds appearing once. The sample consisted of PBMCs. The source of these receptors is a man in his late teens or twenties in good health and CMV-seropositive. The CDR3 runs from the conserved cysteine through the conserved F or W. A D gene is named only where the DNA matches it firmly. Size tells how often a clone was seen (once, few, many) or the class of an expanded clone, and some rows leave it out.

-,TRBJ2-1,-,TRBV5-1,CASVTGVGGGSYNEQFF,TGCGCCAGTGTTACTGGGGTAGGGGGGGGCTCCTACAATGAGCAGTTCTTC
TRBD1,TRBJ1-2,few,TRBV27,CASSRQGMNGYTF,TGTGCCAGCAGCCGACAGGGAATGAATGGCTACACCTTC
TRBD1,TRBJ1-2,-,TRBV28,CASSQGADGYTF,TGTGCCAGCAGCCAGGGGGCGGATGGCTACACCTTC
-,TRBJ2-1,-,TRBV7-2,CASRHGSASYNEQFF,TGTGCCAGCCGACACGGGAGTGCCTCCTACAATGAGCAGTTCTTC
TRBD2,TRBJ2-3,-,TRBV5-4,CASVPQRGVTDTQYF,TGTGCCAGCGTTCCTCAGCGGGGTGTCACAGATACGCAGTATTTT
-,TRBJ1-4,-,TRBV7-9,CASSLDSRANEKLFF,TGTGCCAGCAGCTTAGATAGCAGGGCCAATGAAAAACTGTTTTTT
TRBD1,TRBJ2-7,-,TRBV2,CASRDRTYEQYF,TGTGCCAGCCGGGACAGAACCTACGAGCAGTACTTC
-,TRBJ1-2,-,TRBV2,CASSEVRGYGYTF,TGTGCCAGCAGTGAAGTTAGAGGATATGGCTACACCTTC
TRBD1,TRBJ1-5,-,TRBV28,CASSLRDSFQPQHF,TGTGCCAGCAGTTTGAGGGACAGCTTTCAGCCCCAGCATTTT
-,TRBJ2-3,-,TRBV19,CASSMMASRMTDTQYF,TGTGCCAGTAGTATGATGGCTAGTCGGATGACAGATACGCAGTATTTT
TRBD1,TRBJ1-5,-,TRBV15,CATGTGENQPQHF,TGTGCCACTGGGACAGGGGAGAATCAGCCCCAGCATTTT
-,TRBJ2-7,few,TRBV11-2,CASSLLGRSYEQYF,TGTGCCAGCAGCTTACTGGGCAGAAGTTACGAGCAGTACTTC
-,TRBJ2-1,few,TRBV7-3,CASSARLRVQDEQFF,TGTGCCAGCAGCGCCCGACTACGGGTTCAAGATGAGCAGTTCTTC
TRBD1,TRBJ1-1,-,TRBV7-9,CASSLKGQGGRMNTEAFF,TGTGCCAGCAGCCTCAAGGGACAGGGGGGTCGAATGAACACTGAAGCTTTCTTT
TRBD1,TRBJ1-2,-,TRBV25-1,CASAPTGGAYGYTF,TGTGCCAGCGCCCCTACAGGGGGGGCCTATGGCTACACCTTC
-,TRBJ2-1,once,TRBV7-2,CASRPGMLVAGNEQFF,TGTGCCAGCAGGCCCGGGATGTTGGTAGCAGGCAATGAGCAGTTCTTC
TRBD1,TRBJ1-6,-,TRBV18,CASSPLGQALYSNSPLHF,TGTGCCAGCTCACCCTTGGGACAGGCCCTCTACTCTAATTCACCCCTCCACTTT
TRBD1,TRBJ1-3,-,TRBV7-2,CASSPGGTGIGNTIYF,TGTGCCAGCAGCCCGGGAGGGACAGGGATTGGAAACACCATATATTTT
-,TRBJ1-2,few,TRBV28,CASSLRVGGYTF,TGTGCCAGCAGTTTACGGGTTGGTGGCTACACCTTC
-,TRBJ2-3,once,TRBV30,CAWSVKGFVADTQYF,TGTGCCTGGAGTGTAAAGGGGTTTGTGGCAGATACGCAGTATTTT
-,TRBJ2-7,-,TRBV11-2,CASSSRRRFVDEQYF,TGTGCCAGCAGCTCCCGGAGACGGTTCGTCGACGAGCAGTACTTC
TRBD1,TRBJ2-5,once,TRBV5-4,CASSLRTGSGETQYF,TGTGCCAGCAGCTTGCGGACAGGGAGTGGGGAGACCCAGTACTTC
TRBD1,TRBJ2-1,-,TRBV6-5,CATSRTGGYNEQFF,TGTGCCACCAGTCGGACAGGGGGTTACAATGAGCAGTTCTTC
TRBD2,TRBJ2-1,-,TRBV27,CASLPGTSGKSEQFF,TGTGCCAGCTTGCCCGGGACTAGCGGGAAGAGTGAGCAGTTCTTC
-,TRBJ2-7,-,TRBV5-1,CASSGGPIDEQYF,TGCGCCAGCAGCGGGGGCCCTATTGACGAGCAGTACTTC
TRBD2,TRBJ2-1,-,TRBV5-1,CASSYTSGTFREQFF,TGCGCCAGCAGCTACACTAGCGGCACCTTTAGGGAGCAGTTCTTC
TRBD2,TRBJ2-5,-,TRBV7-7,CASSLLGSGRLETQYF,TGTGCTAGCAGCTTACTCGGTAGCGGGAGATTAGAGACCCAGTACTTC
-,TRBJ2-2,-,TRBV19,CASRAQSGAGELFF,TGTGCCAGTAGGGCCCAAAGTGGAGCCGGGGAGCTGTTTTTT
-,TRBJ1-1,-,TRBV7-9,CASSPSGQRNTEAFF,TGTGCCAGCAGCCCAAGCGGGCAGAGGAACACTGAAGCTTTCTTT
TRBD2,TRBJ2-3,-,TRBV11-2,CASSILAGSSTDTQYF,TGTGCCAGCAGCATACTAGCGGGGAGTAGCACAGATACGCAGTATTTT
TRBD1,TRBJ1-2,-,TRBV5-1,CASSSGQGFDYGYTF,TGCGCCAGCAGCTCCGGACAGGGCTTCGACTATGGCTACACCTTC
TRBD1,TRBJ2-7,-,TRBV4-2,CASSQETGGAYYEQYF,TGTGCCAGCAGCCAAGAGACAGGGGGCGCGTACTACGAGCAGTACTTC
TRBD1,TRBJ1-6,-,TRBV5-4,CASGGSGQAGNSPLHF,TGTGCCAGCGGAGGGTCCGGACAGGCGGGCAATTCACCCCTCCACTTT
-,TRBJ2-2,few,TRBV6-5,CASSYGGRESVEELFF,TGTGCCAGCAGTTACGGGGGCAGGGAATCGGTAGAGGAGCTGTTTTTT
TRBD1,TRBJ2-2,-,TRBV28,CATINEGAGPGELFF,TGTGCCACCATTAACGAGGGGGCAGGCCCCGGGGAGCTGTTTTTT
-,TRBJ2-2,-,TRBV5-3,CARSLSPMEAGELFF,TGTGCCAGAAGCCTTTCTCCCATGGAGGCCGGGGAGCTGTTTTTT
TRBD1,TRBJ1-3,-,TRBV10-3,CAISVTGGSGNTIYF,TGTGCCATCAGTGTCACAGGGGGCTCTGGAAACACCATATATTTT
TRBD2,TRBJ2-3,-,TRBV5-4,CASSFPLAGKEDTQYF,TGTGCCAGCAGCTTCCCACTAGCGGGAAAAGAAGATACGCAGTATTTT
TRBD1,TRBJ1-5,-,TRBV6-1,CASDTDRVKNQPQHF,TGTGCCAGCGATACCGACAGGGTTAAGAATCAGCCCCAGCATTTT
-,TRBJ2-5,-,TRBV18,CASSPTRGQETQYF,TGTGCCAGCTCACCAACCCGCGGGCAAGAGACCCAGTACTTC
TRBD1,TRBJ1-5,-,TRBV18,CASSPPQAGGRQPQHF,TGTGCCAGCTCACCACCGCAGGCAGGGGGCAGGCAGCCCCAGCATTTT
TRBD2,TRBJ2-3,once,TRBV2,CASSPSGGTDTQYF,TGTGCCAGCAGTCCAAGCGGGGGCACAGATACGCAGTATTTT
TRBD1,TRBJ1-1,-,TRBV9,CASSATGTGNTEAFF,TGTGCCAGCAGCGCGACCGGGACAGGGAACACTGAAGCTTTCTTT
-,TRBJ1-1,-,TRBV7-2,CASNYPPGTEAFF,TGTGCCAGCAACTATCCTCCGGGAACTGAAGCTTTCTTT
-,TRBJ1-5,-,TRBV5-5,CASSLGGGQPQHF,TGTGCCAGCAGCTTGGGGGGGGGCCAGCCCCAGCATTTT
TRBD1,TRBJ1-2,-,TRBV7-8,CASSSRQGAGYGYTF,TGTGCCAGCAGCTCCAGACAGGGGGCCGGCTATGGCTACACCTTC
TRBD2,TRBJ2-3,-,TRBV6-5,CASRRLAGDTDTQYF,TGTGCCAGCAGACGACTAGCGGGGGATACAGATACGCAGTATTTT
-,TRBJ2-1,-,TRBV5-1,CASSSGPGGEQFF,TGCGCCAGCAGTTCCGGGCCCGGAGGTGAGCAGTTCTTC
-,TRBJ1-2,-,TRBV7-9,CASSLRGSGYTF,TGTGCCAGCAGCTTGAGGGGGAGTGGCTACACCTTC
-,TRBJ2-1,-,TRBV5-1,CASSEGLYNEQFF,TGCGCCAGCAGCGAGGGCCTCTACAATGAGCAGTTCTTC
TRBD2,TRBJ2-1,-,TRBV29-1,CSVVRPTSGTSYNEQFF,TGCAGCGTCGTAAGACCGACTAGCGGGACTTCCTACAATGAGCAGTTCTTC
TRBD1,TRBJ2-5,once,TRBV10-3,CAISESNRGQETQYF,TGTGCCATCAGTGAGTCGAACAGGGGCCAAGAGACCCAGTACTTC
-,TRBJ2-7,-,TRBV2,CASSESHSYEQYF,TGTGCCAGCAGTGAAAGCCACTCCTACGAGCAGTACTTC
-,TRBJ1-1,-,TRBV6-5,CASTLGTAPTTEAFF,TGTGCCAGCACTCTGGGCACAGCACCAACCACTGAAGCTTTCTTT
-,TRBJ1-5,few,TRBV4-3,CASSQDLGEGQPQHF,TGCGCCAGCAGCCAAGATCTAGGCGAGGGCCAGCCCCAGCATTTT